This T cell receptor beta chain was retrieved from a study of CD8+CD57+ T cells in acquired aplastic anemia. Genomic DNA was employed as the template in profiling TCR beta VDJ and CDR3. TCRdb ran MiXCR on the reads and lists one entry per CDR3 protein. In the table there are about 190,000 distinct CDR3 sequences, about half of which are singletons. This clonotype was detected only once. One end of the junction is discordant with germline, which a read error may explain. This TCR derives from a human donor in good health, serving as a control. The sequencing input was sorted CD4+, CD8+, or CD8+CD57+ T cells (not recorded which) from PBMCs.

CDR3 coding DNA: TGTGCCATCAGTCGAAGAAACCTCATGAACACTGAAGCTTCCTTT. It translates to CAISRRNLMNTEASF. The V gene is TRBV7-9, the J gene TRBJ1-1; D unresolved. The CDR3 is 15 residues long. Germline values: CDR1 SEHNR, CDR2 FQNEAQ (reference sequence).